Reported below is one T cell receptor beta chain. The data belong to a study of cytomegalovirus exposure and HLA in healthy donors. V shed 1 base and J 7 bases; nucleotides not matched to a gene: 8. Per the germline V gene, CDR1 is MGHRA and CDR2 is YSYEKL. The CDR3 runs to 16 residues. The donors, nominally healthy at sampling, likely had unrecorded immune exposures. The PCR made use of 60 Vbeta and 13 Jbeta primers. Profiled with immunoSEQ multiplex PCR; TCRdb holds only in-frame clones, not every one. The sample includes fewer than 130,000 clones, around 80% of them seen just once. The chain is built from TRBV4-1 and TRBJ2-1, with 9 bases matching TRBD1. The source is a man aged 25 to 40 in good health and CMV-seropositive. Sequencing input: PBMCs. DNA of the CDR3: TGCGCCAGCAGCCAAGGTGGACAGGGGTCGCTGAATGAGCAGTTCTTC. This sequence encodes CASSQGGQGSLNEQFF.